The entry below gives a single TCR beta chain sequence along with its context. Its antigen is undetermined. The CDR3 is 17 amino acids. Germline CDR1 is SGHDN and CDR2 is FVKESK. The V segment lost 1 base and the J segment 2 bases; nucleotides outside the gene matches: 9. This entry is derived from a study of beta chain features in type 1 diabetes. Reverse transcribing all isolated RNA meant expressed TCRB transcripts were sequenced. The average read count of naive, central memory and regulatory T cell samples was approximately 4 million. Clones were sequenced by immunoSEQ multiplex PCR, and TCRdb holds only the in-frame ones, with some missing. The profile shows approximately 37,000 clones, about 64% of them singletons. Study-wide points: The naive, central memory and Treg TCRB repertoires showed an apparent similarity that was greater among patients than among healthy donors.

V is TRBV14 and J is TRBJ2-5; the match to TRBD2 covers 8 bases. Sequenced: Tregs from blood. This receptor was identified in a woman aged 25-40 years in good health. This CDR3 is CASSQGWLAGVQETQYF. DNA of the CDR3: TGTGCCAGCAGCCAAGGTTGGCTAGCGGGCGTTCAAGAGACCCAGTACTTC.